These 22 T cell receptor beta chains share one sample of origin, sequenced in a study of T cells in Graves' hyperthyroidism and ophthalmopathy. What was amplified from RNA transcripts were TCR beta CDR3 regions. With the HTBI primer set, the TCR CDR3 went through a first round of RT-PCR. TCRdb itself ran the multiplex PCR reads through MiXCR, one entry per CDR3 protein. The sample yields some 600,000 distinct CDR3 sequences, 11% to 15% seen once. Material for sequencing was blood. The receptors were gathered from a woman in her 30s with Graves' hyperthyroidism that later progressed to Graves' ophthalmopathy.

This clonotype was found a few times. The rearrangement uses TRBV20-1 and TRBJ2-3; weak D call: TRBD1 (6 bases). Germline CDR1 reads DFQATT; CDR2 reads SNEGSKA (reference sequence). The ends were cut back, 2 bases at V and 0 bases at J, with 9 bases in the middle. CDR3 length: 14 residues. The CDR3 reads CSARFQGSTDTQYF. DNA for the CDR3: TGCAGTGCTAGATTCCAGGGGAGCACAGATACGCAGTATTTT.

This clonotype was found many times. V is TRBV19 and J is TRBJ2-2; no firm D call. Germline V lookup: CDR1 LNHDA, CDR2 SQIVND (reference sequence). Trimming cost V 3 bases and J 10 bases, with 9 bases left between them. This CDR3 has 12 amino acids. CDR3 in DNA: TGTGCCAGTAGTATGATGGATGTGGAGCTGTTTTTT. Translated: CASSMMDVELFF.

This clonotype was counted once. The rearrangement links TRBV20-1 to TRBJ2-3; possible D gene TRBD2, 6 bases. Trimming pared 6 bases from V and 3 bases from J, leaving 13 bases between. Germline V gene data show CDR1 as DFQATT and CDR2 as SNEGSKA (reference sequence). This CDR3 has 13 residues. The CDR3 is CSAPGRSTDTQYF. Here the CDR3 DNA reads TGCAGTGCCCCGGGGAGGTCGACAGATACGCAGTATTTT.

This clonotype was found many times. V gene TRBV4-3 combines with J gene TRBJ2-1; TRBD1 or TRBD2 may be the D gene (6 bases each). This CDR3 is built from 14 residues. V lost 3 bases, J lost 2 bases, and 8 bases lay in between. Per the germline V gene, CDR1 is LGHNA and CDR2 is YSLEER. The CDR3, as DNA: TGCGCCAGCAGCCAGGAGGGGGCCTACAATGAGCAGTTCTTC. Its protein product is CASSQEGAYNEQFF.

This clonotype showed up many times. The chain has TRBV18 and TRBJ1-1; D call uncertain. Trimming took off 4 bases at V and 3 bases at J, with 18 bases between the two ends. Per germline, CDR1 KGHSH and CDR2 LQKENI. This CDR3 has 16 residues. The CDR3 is CASSHTRSGQYTEAFF. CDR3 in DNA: TGTGCCAGCTCACATACGAGGTCCGGCCAGTACACTGAAGCTTTCTTT.

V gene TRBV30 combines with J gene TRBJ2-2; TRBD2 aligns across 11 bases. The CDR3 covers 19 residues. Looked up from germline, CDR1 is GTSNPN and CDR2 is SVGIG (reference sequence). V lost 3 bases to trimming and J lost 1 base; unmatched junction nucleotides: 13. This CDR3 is CAWRTGGGSGRVNTGELFF. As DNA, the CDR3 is TGTGCCTGGAGGACAGGTGGAGGTAGCGGGAGGGTGAACACCGGGGAGCTGTTTTTT.

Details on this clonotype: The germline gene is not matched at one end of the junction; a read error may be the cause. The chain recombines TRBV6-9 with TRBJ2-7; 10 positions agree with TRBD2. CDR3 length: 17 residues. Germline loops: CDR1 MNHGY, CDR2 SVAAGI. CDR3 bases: TGTGCCAGCGGTTACTGGGTAGCGGGAGGCCTTTCCTACGAGCAGTACTTC. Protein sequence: CASGYWVAGGLSYEQYF.

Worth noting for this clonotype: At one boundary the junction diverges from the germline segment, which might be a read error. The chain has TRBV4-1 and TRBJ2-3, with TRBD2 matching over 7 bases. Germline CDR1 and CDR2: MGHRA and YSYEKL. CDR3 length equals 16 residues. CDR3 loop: CASSQAGDSTVDAQYF. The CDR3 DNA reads TGCGCCAGCAGCCAGGCGGGAGACTCTACGGTAGATGCGCAGTATTTT.

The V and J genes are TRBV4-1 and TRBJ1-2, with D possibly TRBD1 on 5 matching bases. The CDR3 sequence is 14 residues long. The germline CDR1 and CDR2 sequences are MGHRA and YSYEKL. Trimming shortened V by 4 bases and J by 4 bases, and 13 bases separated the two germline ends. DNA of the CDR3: TGCGCCAGCAGCCGGTTGGGGGAATTCTATGGCTACACCTTC. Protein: CASSRLGEFYGYTF.

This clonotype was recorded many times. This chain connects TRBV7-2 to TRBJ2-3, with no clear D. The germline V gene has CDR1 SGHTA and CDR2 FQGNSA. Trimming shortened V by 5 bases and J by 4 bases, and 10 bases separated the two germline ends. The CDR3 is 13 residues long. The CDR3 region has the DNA TGTGCCAGCAGCCCGCCGACCGCAGATACGCAGTATTTT. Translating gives CASSPPTADTQYF.

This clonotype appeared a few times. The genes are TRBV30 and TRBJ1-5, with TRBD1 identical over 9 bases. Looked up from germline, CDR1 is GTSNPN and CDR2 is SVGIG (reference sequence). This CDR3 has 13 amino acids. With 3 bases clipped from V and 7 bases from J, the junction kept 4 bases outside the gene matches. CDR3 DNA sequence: TGTGCCTGGAGCACAGGGGGCACACAGCCCCAGCATTTT. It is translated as CAWSTGGTQPQHF.

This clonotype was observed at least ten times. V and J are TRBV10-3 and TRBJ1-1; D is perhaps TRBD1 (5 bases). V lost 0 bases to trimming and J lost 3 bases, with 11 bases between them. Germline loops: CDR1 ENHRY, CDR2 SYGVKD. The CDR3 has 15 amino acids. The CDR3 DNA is TGTGCCATCAGTGAGTCTCTGGGGCTAGACACTGAAGCTTTCTTT. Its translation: CAISESLGLDTEAFF.

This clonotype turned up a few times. CDR3 DNA: TGTGCCACGGAAGGGACAGCCACTGAGCAGTACTTC. Protein product: CATEGTATEQYF. The gene calls are TRBV24-1 and TRBJ2-7, with TRBD1 identical over 7 bases. CDR1 is KGHDR and CDR2 is SFDVKD in the germline V gene. The CDR3 loop spans 12 amino acids. Losses at the gene ends were 10 bases for V and 7 bases for J; bases not matched to a gene: 9.

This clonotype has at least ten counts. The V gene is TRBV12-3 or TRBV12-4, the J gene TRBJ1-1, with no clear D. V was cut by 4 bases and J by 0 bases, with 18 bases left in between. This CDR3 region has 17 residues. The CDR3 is CASSYSGSRSMNTEAFF. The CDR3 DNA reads TGTGCCAGCAGTTACTCGGGCTCGCGGAGTATGAACACTGAAGCTTTCTTT.

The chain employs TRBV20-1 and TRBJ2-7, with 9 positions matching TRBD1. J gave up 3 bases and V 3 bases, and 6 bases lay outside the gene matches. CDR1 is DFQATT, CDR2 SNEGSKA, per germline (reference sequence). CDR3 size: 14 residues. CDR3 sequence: CSASEDRGGYEQYF. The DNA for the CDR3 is TGCAGTGCTAGTGAGGACAGGGGCGGCTACGAGCAGTACTTC.

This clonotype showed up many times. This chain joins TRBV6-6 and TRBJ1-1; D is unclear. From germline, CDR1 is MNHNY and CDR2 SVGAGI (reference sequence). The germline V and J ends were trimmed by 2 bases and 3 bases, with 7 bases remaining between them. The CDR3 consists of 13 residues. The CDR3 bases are TGTGCCAGCAGTTACGCCGGAGACACTGAAGCTTTCTTT. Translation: CASSYAGDTEAFF.

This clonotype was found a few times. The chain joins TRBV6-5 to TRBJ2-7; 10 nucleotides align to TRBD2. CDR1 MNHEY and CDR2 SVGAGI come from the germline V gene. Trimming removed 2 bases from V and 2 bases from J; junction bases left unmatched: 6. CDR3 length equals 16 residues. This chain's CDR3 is CASSYPTSGVTYEQYF. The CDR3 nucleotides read TGTGCCAGCAGTTACCCCACTAGCGGGGTAACCTACGAGCAGTACTTC.

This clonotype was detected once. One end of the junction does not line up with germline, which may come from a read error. CDR3 in DNA: TGTGCCAGCAATCGGGACAGAGGAAAATACGAGCAGTGCTTC. This translates into CASNRDRGKYEQCF. The chain uses TRBV28 and TRBJ2-7; 7 bases agree with TRBD1. CDR3 size: 14 residues. Germline CDR1 MDHEN, CDR2 SYDVKM.

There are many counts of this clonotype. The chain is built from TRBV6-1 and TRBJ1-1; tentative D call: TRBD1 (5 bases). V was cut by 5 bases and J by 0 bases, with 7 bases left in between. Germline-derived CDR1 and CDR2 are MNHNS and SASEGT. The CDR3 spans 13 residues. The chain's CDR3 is CASSWGLNTEAFF. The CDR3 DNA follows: TGTGCCAGCAGTTGGGGCTTGAACACTGAAGCTTTCTTT.

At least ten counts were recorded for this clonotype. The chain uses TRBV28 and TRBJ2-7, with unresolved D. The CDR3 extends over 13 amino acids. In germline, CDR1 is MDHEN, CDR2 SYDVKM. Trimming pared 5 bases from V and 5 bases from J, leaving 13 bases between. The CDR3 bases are TGTGCCAGCAGTCCGGGCCAACTCGACGAGCAGTACTTC. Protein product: CASSPGQLDEQYF.

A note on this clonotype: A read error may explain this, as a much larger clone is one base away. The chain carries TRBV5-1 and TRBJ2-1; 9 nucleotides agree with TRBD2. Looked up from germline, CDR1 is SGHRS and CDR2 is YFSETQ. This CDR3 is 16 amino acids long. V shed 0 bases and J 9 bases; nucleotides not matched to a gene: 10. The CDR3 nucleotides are TGCGCCAGCAGCTTGGCCCTAGCGGGACCCGACAGTGAGCAGTTCTTC. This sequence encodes CASSLALAGPDSEQFF.

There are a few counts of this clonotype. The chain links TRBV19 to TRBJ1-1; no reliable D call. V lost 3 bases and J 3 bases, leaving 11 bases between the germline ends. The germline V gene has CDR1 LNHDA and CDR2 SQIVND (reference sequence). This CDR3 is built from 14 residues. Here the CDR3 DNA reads TGTGCCAGTAGTATGGACCCCGGGGACACTGAAGCTTTCTTT. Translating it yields CASSMDPGDTEAFF.